Each of the 27 T cell receptor beta chains below was sequenced from the same sample in a study of OX40 agonist ivuxolimab in advanced cancers. Libraries were prepared by immunoSEQ multiplex PCR; TCRdb keeps only in-frame clonotypes and omits some of them. Seen here are tens of thousands of clones, 79% observed once, and the top ten hold around 9.9%. The sequenced sample was CD4+ or CD8+ T cells sorted from blood, obtained in a trial of the OX40 agonist ivuxolimab. These receptors were collected from an adult with an advanced solid tumor such as melanoma, head and neck, liver or kidney cancer.

J is TRBJ2-3 and V is TRBV7-3; no clear D gene. The CDR3 consists of 13 residues. The germline V gene encodes CDR1 SGHTA and CDR2 FQGTGA. V was shortened by 5 bases and J by 3 bases, with 9 bases between the two germline ends. The chain's CDR3 is CASSRILTDTQYF. The CDR3 DNA sequence: TGTGCCAGCAGCCGAATACTTACAGATACGCAGTATTTT.

J is TRBJ2-6 and V is TRBV10-3, with TRBD1 as a possible D gene (5 bases). This CDR3 spans 13 amino acids. From germline, CDR1 is ENHRY and CDR2 SYGVKD. The V end was cut by 10 bases, the J end by 1 base, with 8 bases between. The CDR3 coding sequence is TGTGCCAGCAGGGATTCTGGGGCCAACGTCCTGACTTTC. It specifies CASRDSGANVLTF.

The chain carries TRBV7-9 and TRBJ1-3; D perhaps matches TRBD1 (6 bases). Germline loops: CDR1 SEHNR, CDR2 FQNEAQ (reference sequence). CDR3 length equals 14 residues. The V end lost 5 bases, the J end lost 8 bases, and 16 bases lay between the germline ends. In DNA, the CDR3 is TGTGCCAGCAGCCAGACAGGCCTCATAGACACCATATATTTT. Protein product: CASSQTGLIDTIYF.

CDR3 amino acids: CASRLGGREDQPQHF. In DNA, the CDR3 is TGTGCCAGCAGGCTAGGGGGCCGAGAGGATCAGCCCCAGCATTTT. The chain employs TRBV6-5 and TRBJ1-5, with TRBD1 matching over 7 bases. The CDR3 has 15 amino acids. Germline-derived CDR1 and CDR2 are MNHEY and SVGAGI. Losses at the gene ends were 6 bases for V and 5 bases for J; bases not matched to a gene: 10.

This clone appeared a single time. The V call is TRBV27, the J call TRBJ2-3; D gene unclear. The ends were cut back, 7 bases at V and 5 bases at J, with 7 bases in the middle. CDR3 size: 11 residues. Germline CDR1 and CDR2: MNHEY and SMNVEV (reference sequence). CDR3 sequence reads: CASTPRDTQYF. In DNA form, the CDR3 reads TGTGCCAGCACCCCCCGAGATACGCAGTATTTT.

The J gene is TRBJ2-5, the V gene TRBV6-1; possible D gene TRBD2, 5 bases. The CDR3 covers 14 residues. Per germline, CDR1 MNHNS and CDR2 SASEGT. The V end was cut by 1 base, the J end by 7 bases, with 13 bases between. Written as DNA, the CDR3 is TGTGCCAGCAGTGAAGTCGACGGGATGGGGACCCAGTACTTC. Residues: CASSEVDGMGTQYF.

The V call is TRBV4-3, the J call TRBJ2-4; 9 nucleotides line up with TRBD2. The CDR3 totals 16 residues. Germline V lookup: CDR1 LGHNA, CDR2 YSLEER. V shed 0 bases, J shed 6 bases, and the junction held 6 bases outside the gene matches. CDR3 residues: CASSQEYSGSRNIQYF. DNA of the CDR3: TGCGCCAGCAGCCAAGAGTATAGCGGGAGCAGAAACATTCAGTACTTC.

This clone showed up just once. The chain joins TRBV15 to TRBJ2-2; 8 bases are a match to TRBD1. Unmatched junction bases numbered 12, after V lost 0 bases and J lost 3 bases. In germline, CDR1 is LNHNV, CDR2 YYDKDF (reference sequence). The CDR3 covers 19 residues. CDR3 amino acids: CATSRDLLVTGVDTGELFF. CDR3 in DNA: TGTGCCACCAGCAGAGATTTATTGGTGACAGGGGTGGACACCGGGGAGCTGTTTTTT.

The genes are TRBV27 and TRBJ2-7, with 14 bases fitting TRBD2. The CDR3 spans 17 residues. The V gene end was trimmed by 8 bases and the J gene end by 3 bases; junction bases not matched to a gene: 12. Germline lookup yields CDR1 MNHEY and CDR2 SMNVEV (reference sequence). CDR3 residues: CASQGGLAGGPNYEQYF. The DNA of the CDR3 is TGTGCCAGCCAAGGAGGACTAGCGGGGGGCCCCAACTACGAGCAGTACTTC.

The chain employs TRBV7-2 and TRBJ2-1, with D perhaps matching TRBD1 or TRBD2 (5 bases each). V was cut by 7 bases and J by 6 bases, with 16 bases left in between. CDR1 is SGHTA, CDR2 FQGNSA, per germline. The CDR3 consists of 14 residues. The chain's CDR3 is CASTHPGPANEQFF. The CDR3 DNA reads as TGTGCCAGCACCCACCCGGGGCCGGCCAATGAGCAGTTCTTC.

V usage is TRBV7-9 and J usage is TRBJ2-5; 8 bases map to TRBD2. Germline V lookup: CDR1 SEHNR, CDR2 FQNEAQ (reference sequence). The length of the CDR3 is 17 residues. The trim removed 5 bases at V and 2 bases at J, leaving 13 bases unmatched. DNA for the CDR3: TGTGCCAGCAGCCCGCCGGGGTTGCGGGGGGTTCAAGAGACCCAGTACTTC. This encodes CASSPPGLRGVQETQYF.

This clone was seen only once. V and J are TRBV5-4 and TRBJ2-2; D remains ambiguous. The V end was cut by 4 bases, the J end by 6 bases, with 10 bases between. Germline lookup yields CDR1 SGHNT and CDR2 YYREEE (reference sequence). The CDR3 has 13 residues. This CDR3 is CASSPAAPGELFF. The DNA of the CDR3 is TGTGCCAGCAGCCCAGCTGCTCCCGGGGAGCTGTTTTTT.

The V and J genes are TRBV10-3 and TRBJ1-6, with D unresolved. From germline, CDR1 is ENHRY and CDR2 SYGVKD. The V end lost 6 bases, the J end lost 8 bases, and 14 bases lay between the germline ends. This CDR3 region has 14 residues. CDR3 region: CAIRRDTNYSPLHF. CDR3 bases: TGTGCCATCAGGCGGGATACTAATTATTCACCCCTCCACTTT.

Here the CDR3 reads CASSLTTSPQSGEAFF. As DNA, the CDR3 is TGCGCCAGCAGCTTGACAACATCTCCCCAATCGGGTGAAGCTTTCTTT. This chain links TRBV5-1 with TRBJ1-1; no clear D gene. Germline V gene lookup returns CDR1 SGHRS and CDR2 YFSETQ. V shed 1 base and J shed 7 bases, with 20 bases lying between them. The CDR3 runs 16 residues. The full variable domain, rest sourced from reference TRBV5-1 and TRBJ1-1, is KAGVTQTPRYLIKTRGQQVTLSCSPISGHRSVSWYQQTPGQGLQFLFEYFSETQRNKGNFPGRFSGRQFSNSRSEMNVSTLELGDSALYLCASSLTTSPQSGEAFFGQGTRLTVV.

The V call is TRBV29-1, the J call TRBJ2-7; 7 nucleotides agree with TRBD2. The CDR3 contains 13 residues. The germline gives CDR1 SQVTM, CDR2 ANQGSEA. V was pared by 6 bases and J by 3 bases, with 8 bases of the junction left unmatched. The CDR3 loop is CSVQTGRDYEQYF. The CDR3, as DNA: TGCAGCGTGCAGACTGGGAGGGACTACGAGCAGTACTTC.

The rearrangement joins TRBV27 to TRBJ1-1; 7 bases are a match to TRBD1. Germline CDR1 MNHEY, CDR2 SMNVEV (reference sequence). With V trimmed by 6 bases and J by 7 bases, 14 bases remained unmatched. The CDR3 loop spans 15 amino acids. The CDR3 DNA sequence: TGTGCCAGCAGCGACAGTTCCGAGGGGGCGGATGAAGCTTTCTTT. This gives the protein CASSDSSEGADEAFF.

This clone was observed a few times. The rearrangement joins TRBV10-3 to TRBJ1-1, with 8 bases matching TRBD1. V was pared by 5 bases and J by 7 bases, with 9 bases of the junction left unmatched. Per the germline V gene, CDR1 is ENHRY and CDR2 is SYGVKD. The CDR3 has 14 amino acids. The CDR3 loop is CAISSRTGPLEAFF. In DNA, the CDR3 is TGTGCCATCAGTAGCAGGACAGGGCCTCTTGAAGCTTTCTTT.

A single count supports this clone. The chain recombines TRBV7-8 with TRBJ1-5; D is unclear. This CDR3 spans 15 amino acids. In germline, CDR1 is SGHVS, CDR2 FQNEAQ. Trimming shortened V by 1 base and J by 10 bases, and 17 bases separated the two germline ends. For the CDR3, the DNA is TGTGCCAGCAGCTTAGGTATGCTAAGCGAGGGTCCCCAGCATTTT. Translating it yields CASSLGMLSEGPQHF.

This sequence joins TRBV27 and TRBJ2-7, with D hard to call. The V gene lost 8 bases and the J gene lost 3 bases, with 11 bases spanning the gap. This CDR3 comprises 12 residues. Germline CDR1 MNHEY, CDR2 SMNVEV (reference sequence). CDR3 sequence: CASGLGSYEQYF. DNA of the CDR3: TGTGCCAGCGGCTTGGGAAGCTACGAGCAGTACTTC.

The chain recombines TRBV4-3 with TRBJ2-1; no definite D call. Germline CDR1 is LGHNA and CDR2 is YSLEER. V was shortened by 6 bases and J by 8 bases, with 8 bases between the two germline ends. CDR3 length: 11 amino acids. The CDR3 coding sequence is TGCGCCAGCAGAAACGCGGATGAGCAGTTCTTC. Translation gives CASRNADEQFF.

V gene TRBV7-9 combines with J gene TRBJ2-7; D ambiguous. The length of the CDR3 is 15 residues. The V end was cut by 1 base, the J end by 0 bases, with 10 bases between. Germline lookup yields CDR1 SEHNR and CDR2 FQNEAQ (reference sequence). For the CDR3, the DNA is TGTGCCAGCAGCTTAGAGGCACGTAGCTCCTACGAGCAGTACTTC. As protein: CASSLEARSSYEQYF.

The rearrangement links TRBV29-1 to TRBJ1-1, with a possible D match to TRBD1 (5 bases). Germline V CDR1 and CDR2: SQVTM, ANQGSEA. There are 13 residues in the CDR3. V lost 7 bases, J lost 3 bases, and 15 bases lay in between. As DNA, the CDR3 is TGCAGCGCCGCCGTGGGGCCGGACACTGAAGCTTTCTTT. Translating it yields CSAAVGPDTEAFF.

The rearrangement uses TRBV27 and TRBJ2-7; a weak D match, TRBD1 (6 bases). Germline CDR1 is MNHEY and CDR2 is SMNVEV (reference sequence). V lost 8 bases, J lost 3 bases, and 11 bases lay in between. The CDR3 length is 12 residues. The DNA for the CDR3 is TGTGCCAGCCGAACACAGGGCTACGAGCAGTACTTC. Its protein is CASRTQGYEQYF.

The chain employs TRBV7-6 and TRBJ2-7, with 7 nucleotides matching TRBD2. This CDR3 is 15 amino acids long. V shed 5 bases and J 3 bases; nucleotides not matched to a gene: 10. Germline V gene lookup returns CDR1 SGHVS and CDR2 FNYEAQ. The CDR3 DNA reads TGTGCCAGCAGCGGGGCTAGCGGAGGCAACTACGAGCAGTACTTC. This gives the protein CASSGASGGNYEQYF.

V usage is TRBV9 and J usage is TRBJ2-5, with D possibly being TRBD2 (5 bases). Germline CDR1 SGDLS, CDR2 YYNGEE. CDR3 size: 14 residues. Deletions cut 4 bases from V and 1 base from J, with 11 bases between. The chain's CDR3 is CASSPGWVQETQYF. The CDR3 DNA sequence: TGTGCCAGCAGCCCGGGATGGGTCCAAGAGACCCAGTACTTC. The full variable domain, its missing parts supplied by reference TRBV9 and TRBJ2-5, is DSGVTQTPKHLITATGQRVTLRCSPRSGDLSVYWYQQSLDQGLQFLIQYYNGEERAKGNILERFSAQQFPDLHSELNLSSLELGDSALYFCASSPGWVQETQYFGPGTRLLVL.

The CDR3 sequence is CASLPLPTGGTDTQYF. CDR3 sequence (DNA): TGCGCCAGTCTCCCCCTCCCTACGGGGGGCACAGATACGCAGTATTTT. This chain uses TRBV5-1 with TRBJ2-3; D is perhaps TRBD2 (6 bases). Germline V gene sequence: CDR1 SGHRS, CDR2 YFSETQ. The CDR3 contains 16 residues. Deletions cut 8 bases from V and 1 base from J, with 20 bases between.

The genes are TRBV28 and TRBJ1-5; no firm D call. This CDR3 has 13 residues. Germline values: CDR1 MDHEN, CDR2 SYDVKM. V dropped 7 bases and J dropped 4 bases, with 11 bases sitting between them. The CDR3 spells CASKAIANQPQHF. The CDR3 DNA is TGTGCCAGCAAGGCCATCGCGAATCAGCCCCAGCATTTT.